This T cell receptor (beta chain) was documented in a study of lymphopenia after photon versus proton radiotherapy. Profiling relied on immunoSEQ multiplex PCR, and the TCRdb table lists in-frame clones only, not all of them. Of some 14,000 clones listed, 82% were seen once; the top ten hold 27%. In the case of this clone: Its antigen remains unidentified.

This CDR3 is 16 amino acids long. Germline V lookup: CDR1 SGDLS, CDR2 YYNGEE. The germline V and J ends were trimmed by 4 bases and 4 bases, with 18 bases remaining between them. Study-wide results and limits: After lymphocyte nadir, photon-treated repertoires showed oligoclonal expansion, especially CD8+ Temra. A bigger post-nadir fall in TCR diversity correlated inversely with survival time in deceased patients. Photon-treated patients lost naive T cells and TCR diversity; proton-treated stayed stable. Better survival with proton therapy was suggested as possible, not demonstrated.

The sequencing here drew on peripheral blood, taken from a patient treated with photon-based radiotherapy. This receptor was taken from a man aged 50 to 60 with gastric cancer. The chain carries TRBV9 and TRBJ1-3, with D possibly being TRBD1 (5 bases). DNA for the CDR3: TGTGCCAGCAGCCCTCCTGGGGGGGTTGGAGGAAACACCATATATTTT. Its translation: CASSPPGGVGGNTIYF.